These T cell receptor beta chains were read from a single sample in a study of PD-1 blockade in classical Hodgkin lymphoma. The assay was immunoSEQ multiplex PCR, and TCRdb's table has in-frame clones only and misses some. The sample carries under 130,000 clones, over 85% recorded once. The material sequenced was peripheral blood mononuclear cells (PBMCs), taken before the fourth cycle of nivolumab. These receptors all come from a human donor with classical Hodgkin lymphoma. Each CDR3 is given with its conserved first and last residue. D genes are given only for firm matches. Size is omitted from some rows. Given values are once, few, many or a class for expanded clones.

clone size | J gene | D gene | V gene | CDR3 protein | CDR3 DNA
- | TRBJ1-5 | TRBD1 | TRBV6-6 | CASTTGDQPQHF | TGTGCCAGCACAACAGGGGATCAGCCCCAGCATTTT
- | TRBJ2-7 | TRBD2 | TRBV6-4 | CASSDQHTSGSSGEQYF | TGTGCCAGCAGTGACCAACATACTAGCGGGAGCTCGGGCGAGCAGTACTTC
- | TRBJ2-7 | - | TRBV6-1 | CASSLTTGGYYEQYF | TGTGCCAGCAGTCTAACGACAGGAGGATACTACGAGCAGTACTTC
once | TRBJ2-5 | TRBD2 | TRBV4-2 | CASSQDPGLAAETQYF | TGTGCCAGCAGCCAAGACCCGGGACTAGCTGCAGAGACCCAGTACTTC
- | TRBJ2-1 | TRBD2 | TRBV7-9 | CASSLLGTSGSLEGEQFF | TGTGCCAGCAGCTTATTGGGGACTAGCGGGAGTTTGGAGGGTGAGCAGTTCTTC
once | TRBJ1-2 | - | TRBV19 | CASQLPGSGQGYTF | TGTGCCAGCCAACTACCGGGGTCCGGACAGGGCTACACCTTC
- | TRBJ2-5 | - | TRBV4-3 | CASSQSDLLGETQYF | TGCGCCAGCAGCCAATCCGACCTGTTAGGGGAGACCCAGTACTTC
- | TRBJ1-4 | - | TRBV10-3 | CAISGRHNEKLFF | TGTGCCATCAGTGGCAGGCACAATGAAAAACTGTTTTTT
- | TRBJ2-7 | TRBD2 | TRBV27 | CASRGWTSGRDASYEQYF | TGTGCCAGCAGAGGTTGGACTAGCGGGAGGGACGCCTCCTACGAGCAGTACTTC
- | TRBJ2-7 | TRBD2 | TRBV18 | CASSPRGLAGGLSYEQYF | TGTGCCAGCTCACCAAGGGGACTAGCGGGAGGCCTCTCCTACGAGCAGTACTTC
- | TRBJ2-7 | TRBD2 | TRBV4-2 | CASSLFPSWEGSYEQYF | TGTGCCAGCAGCTTGTTCCCAAGCTGGGAGGGCTCCTACGAGCAGTACTTC
- | TRBJ1-1 | - | TRBV5-1 | CASSLNVRDLTNTEAFF | TGCGCCAGCAGCTTGAATGTCCGGGATTTAACGAACACTGAAGCTTTCTTT
once | TRBJ2-3 | - | TRBV6-6 | CASRNGTLTDTQYF | TGTGCCAGCAGAAACGGGACTCTAACAGATACGCAGTATTTT
once | TRBJ1-1 | - | TRBV25-1 | CASSEWGPGEGSDAEAFF | TGTGCCAGCAGTGAATGGGGTCCAGGGGAGGGATCGGACGCTGAAGCTTTCTTT
- | TRBJ2-7 | - | TRBV28 | CASREGLGSSYEQYF | TGTGCCAGCAGGGAAGGACTGGGGAGCTCCTACGAGCAGTACTTC
- | TRBJ2-7 | - | TRBV7-9 | CASSFEGAPQLSDEQYF | TGTGCCAGCAGCTTTGAGGGTGCTCCTCAGTTGTCCGACGAGCAGTACTTC
- | TRBJ2-5 | - | TRBV29-1 | CSVEERGETQYF | TGCAGCGTTGAAGAAAGAGGGGAGACCCAGTACTTC
- | TRBJ1-2 | - | TRBV19 | CASSQQAIYGYTF | TGTGCCAGTAGTCAACAGGCAATCTATGGCTACACCTTC
- | TRBJ2-1 | - | TRBV7-9 | CASSLGGTRYEQFF | TGTGCCAGCAGCTTAGGGGGGACGCGATATGAGCAGTTCTTC
- | TRBJ1-5 | - | TRBV28 | CASSLVRADLSFSNQPQHF | TGTGCCAGCAGTTTGGTCCGGGCCGACCTTTCATTTAGCAATCAGCCCCAGCATTTT
- | TRBJ2-7 | TRBD1 | TRBV5-1 | CASSLARGTGSSYEQYF | TGCGCCAGCAGCTTGGCTCGCGGGACAGGGAGCTCCTACGAGCAGTACTTC
- | TRBJ1-2 | TRBD1 | TRBV2 | CASSAQTGLDGYTF | TGTGCCAGCAGTGCCCAGACAGGGTTGGATGGCTACACCTTC
- | TRBJ1-1 | - | TRBV11-2 | CASSRPVDFPLEAFF | TGTGCCAGCAGCCGCCCGGTAGACTTTCCCCTTGAAGCTTTCTTT
- | TRBJ2-1 | TRBD2 | TRBV4-2 | CASSQPKTSGQYNEQFF | TGTGCCAGCAGCCAACCCAAGACTAGCGGCCAATACAATGAGCAGTTCTTC
- | TRBJ1-6 | - | TRBV5-1 | CASSLESASSYNSPLHF | TGCGCCAGCAGCTTGGAGAGTGCGAGCTCCTATAATTCACCCCTCCACTTT
- | TRBJ1-2 | - | TRBV29-1 | CSVEGWTRENYGYTF | TGCAGCGTTGAGGGGTGGACAAGGGAGAACTATGGCTACACCTTC
- | TRBJ1-1 | TRBD1 | TRBV18 | CASSLLGTGKEAFF | TGTGCCAGCTCGCTATTGGGGACAGGGAAGGAAGCTTTCTTT
- | TRBJ2-1 | - | TRBV23-1 | CASSQSGQEWNEQFF | TGCGCCAGCAGTCAATCAGGTCAGGAGTGGAATGAGCAGTTCTTC
- | TRBJ2-7 | TRBD2 | TRBV28 | CASSLFPRGSKRYEQYF | TGTGCCAGCAGTCTTTTCCCCCGCGGGAGTAAACGGTACGAGCAGTACTTC
- | TRBJ2-1 | TRBD2 | TRBV7-2 | CASSLRLAGYANEQFF | TGTGCCAGCAGCTTACGACTAGCGGGATATGCAAATGAGCAGTTCTTC
- | TRBJ2-1 | TRBD2 | TRBV5-4 | CASSFPLAGNTYNNEQFF | TGTGCCAGCAGCTTCCCCCTAGCGGGCAATACTTACAACAATGAGCAGTTCTTC
- | TRBJ2-7 | - | TRBV7-2 | CASSSMGGVHEQYF | TGTGCCAGCAGCTCCATGGGCGGTGTCCACGAGCAGTACTTC
few | TRBJ2-1 | - | TRBV14 | CASSPQTGLGSYNEQFF | TGTGCCAGCAGCCCGCAGACCGGTTTGGGCTCCTACAATGAGCAGTTCTTC
- | TRBJ2-5 | - | TRBV5-1 | CASSLGRGQGKETQYF | TGCGCCAGCAGCTTGGGGAGAGGGCAGGGTAAAGAGACCCAGTACTTC
- | TRBJ2-7 | TRBD1 | TRBV30 | CAWSGTGYEQYF | TGTGCCTGGAGTGGGACAGGGTACGAGCAGTACTTC
- | TRBJ2-2 | - | TRBV7-2 | CASEIPGELFF | TGTGCCAGCGAGATTCCCGGGGAGCTGTTTTTT
- | TRBJ1-4 | TRBD1 | TRBV28 | CASRPRQGGEKLFF | TGTGCCAGCAGGCCTAGACAGGGGGGTGAAAAACTGTTTTTT
- | TRBJ2-6 | - | TRBV27 | CASSLSKGSSGANVLTF | TGTGCCAGCAGTTTAAGTAAAGGGTCCTCTGGGGCCAACGTCCTGACTTTC
- | TRBJ1-2 | - | TRBV5-4 | CASSLGGGRFSGYTF | TGTGCCAGCAGCTTGGGCGGGGGGCGATTCTCTGGCTACACCTTC
- | TRBJ2-7 | - | TRBV21-1 | CASSPPRSGATYEQYF | TGTGCCAGCAGCCCCCCTAGGAGCGGGGCAACCTACGAGCAGTACTTC
- | TRBJ2-5 | TRBD1 | TRBV5-5 | CASSAGQGSQETQYF | TGTGCCAGCAGCGCGGGACAGGGGTCTCAGGAGACCCAGTACTTC
- | TRBJ2-1 | - | TRBV7-2 | CASSNRYNEQFF | TGTGCCAGCAGCAACAGATACAATGAGCAGTTCTTC
once | TRBJ1-1 | - | TRBV19 | CASRGAWGTEAFF | TGTGCCAGTAGGGGGGCGTGGGGCACTGAAGCTTTCTTT
- | TRBJ1-2 | - | TRBV27 | CASSFFLGLGYTF | TGTGCCAGCAGTTTCTTTCTAGGTCTCGGCTACACCTTC
- | TRBJ2-1 | - | TRBV5-7 | CASSCSYNEQFF | TGTGCCAGCAGCTGCTCCTACAATGAGCAGTTCTTC
- | TRBJ2-7 | - | TRBV5-6 | CASSPSAYYEQYF | TGTGCCAGCAGCCCCTCAGCCTACTACGAGCAGTACTTC
- | TRBJ1-1 | - | TRBV19 | CASKDRDTEAFF | TGTGCCAGTAAGGACAGAGACACTGAAGCTTTCTTT
- | TRBJ2-7 | - | TRBV5-4 | CASSTHTRDGSRQQYF | TGTGCCAGCAGCACCCATACCCGGGACGGGTCAAGGCAGCAGTACTTC
- | TRBJ2-1 | TRBD1 | TRBV27 | CASSLSGQYNEQFF | TGTGCCAGCAGTTTATCGGGACAGTACAATGAGCAGTTCTTC
- | TRBJ2-3 | - | TRBV2 | CATSVGGRGATDTQYF | TGTGCCACTAGCGTTGGGGGCAGGGGAGCTACAGATACGCAGTATTTT
- | TRBJ2-7 | - | TRBV20-1 | CSALNYEQYF | TGCAGTGCGTTGAACTACGAGCAGTACTTC
- | TRBJ2-7 | - | TRBV29-1 | CSVLEGGAYEQYF | TGCAGCGTCCTAGAGGGGGGTGCCTACGAGCAGTACTTC
- | TRBJ2-7 | - | TRBV27 | CASSSVEGSYEQYF | TGTGCCAGCAGTTCTGTAGAGGGGTCCTACGAGCAGTACTTC
- | TRBJ1-3 | - | TRBV7-4 | CASTRFGLGNTIYF | TGTGCCAGCACCCGGTTTGGGTTGGGAAACACCATATATTTT
- | TRBJ2-7 | - | TRBV7-6 | CASSPSVVLYYEQYF | TGTGCCAGCAGCCCTTCCGTTGTACTTTACTACGAGCAGTACTTC
- | TRBJ2-3 | TRBD2 | TRBV5-1 | CASSQGLVTDTQYF | TGCGCCAGCAGCCAAGGACTAGTCACAGATACGCAGTATTTT
- | TRBJ2-1 | TRBD2 | TRBV7-2 | CASSLGNPGLAGNEQFF | TGTGCCAGCAGCTTAGGGAACCCGGGACTAGCGGGCAATGAGCAGTTCTTC
- | TRBJ2-7 | - | TRBV2 | CASSERWRYEQYF | TGTGCCAGCAGTGAACGATGGAGATACGAGCAGTACTTC
- | TRBJ1-1 | - | TRBV7-9 | CASSLRKGTEAFF | TGTGCCAGCAGCTTACGAAAGGGCACTGAAGCTTTCTTT
once | TRBJ2-1 | TRBD2 | TRBV7-8 | CASSGGTSANNEQFF | TGTGCCAGCAGCGGAGGGACTAGCGCGAACAATGAGCAGTTCTTC